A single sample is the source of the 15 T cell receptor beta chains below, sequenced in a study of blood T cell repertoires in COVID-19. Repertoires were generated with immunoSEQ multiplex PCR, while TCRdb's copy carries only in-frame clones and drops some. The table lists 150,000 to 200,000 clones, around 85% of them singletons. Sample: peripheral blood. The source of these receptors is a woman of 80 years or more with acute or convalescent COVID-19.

In DNA, the CDR3 is TGTGCCAGCAGCCCCAACTCTCGACGCCAGGGCCAAGAGACCCAGTACTTC. Its protein product is CASSPNSRRQGQETQYF. V is TRBV7-2 and J is TRBJ2-5; the D gene is possibly TRBD1 (5 bases). The CDR3 is 17 amino acids. V lost 5 bases and J 1 base, leaving 20 bases between the germline ends. From germline, CDR1 is SGHTA and CDR2 FQGNSA.

As DNA, the CDR3 is TGTGCCAGCAGCGTAGAGGCTGGCAGGGGCTACGAGCAGTACTTC. It codes for CASSVEAGRGYEQYF. The chain employs TRBV9 and TRBJ2-7; D possibly corresponds to TRBD1 (6 bases). The V gene's germline CDR1 is SGDLS and CDR2 YYNGEE. Trimming cost V 0 bases and J 3 bases, with 13 bases left between them. CDR3 length equals 15 residues.

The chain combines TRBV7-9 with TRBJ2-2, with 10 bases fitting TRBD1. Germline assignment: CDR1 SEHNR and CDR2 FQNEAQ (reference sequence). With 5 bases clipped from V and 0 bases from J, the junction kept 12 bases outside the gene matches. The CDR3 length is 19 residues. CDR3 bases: TGTGCCAGCAGCCCCTTGGGTTGGGACAGGGGCACGAACACCGGGGAGCTGTTTTTT. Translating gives CASSPLGWDRGTNTGELFF.

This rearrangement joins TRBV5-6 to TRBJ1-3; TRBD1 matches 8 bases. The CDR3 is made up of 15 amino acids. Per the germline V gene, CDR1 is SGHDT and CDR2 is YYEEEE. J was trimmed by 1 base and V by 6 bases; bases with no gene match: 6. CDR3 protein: CASTNRGFSGNTIYF. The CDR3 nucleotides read TGTGCCAGCACAAACAGGGGGTTTTCTGGAAACACCATATATTTT.

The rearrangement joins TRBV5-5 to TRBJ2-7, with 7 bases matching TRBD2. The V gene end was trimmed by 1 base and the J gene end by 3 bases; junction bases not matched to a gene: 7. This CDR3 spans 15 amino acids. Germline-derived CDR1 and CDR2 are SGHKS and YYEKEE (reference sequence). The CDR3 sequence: CASSLIRGGSYEQYF. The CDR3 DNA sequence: TGTGCCAGCAGCTTGATCCGGGGAGGGAGCTACGAGCAGTACTTC.

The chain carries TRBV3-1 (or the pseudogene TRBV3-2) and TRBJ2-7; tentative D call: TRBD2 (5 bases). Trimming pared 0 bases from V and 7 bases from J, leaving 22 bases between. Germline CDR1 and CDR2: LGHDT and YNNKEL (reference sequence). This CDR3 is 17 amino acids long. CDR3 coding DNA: TGTGCCAGCAGCCAAGACAGGAGCGGACTCCTAGTGAGGGAGCAGTACTTC. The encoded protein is CASSQDRSGLLVREQYF.

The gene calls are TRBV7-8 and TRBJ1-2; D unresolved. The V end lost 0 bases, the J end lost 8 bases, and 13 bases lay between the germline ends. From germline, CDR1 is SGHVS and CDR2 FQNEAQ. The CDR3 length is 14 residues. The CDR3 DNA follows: TGTGCCAGCAGCTTAGCGAGGGTTGGGAAGGGCTACACCTTC. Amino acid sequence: CASSLARVGKGYTF.

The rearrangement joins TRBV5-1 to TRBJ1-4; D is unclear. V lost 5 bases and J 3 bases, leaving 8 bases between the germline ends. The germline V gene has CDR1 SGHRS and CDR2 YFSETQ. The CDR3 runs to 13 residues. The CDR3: CASREVPNEKLFF. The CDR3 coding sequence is TGCGCCAGCAGGGAGGTACCTAATGAAAAACTGTTTTTT.

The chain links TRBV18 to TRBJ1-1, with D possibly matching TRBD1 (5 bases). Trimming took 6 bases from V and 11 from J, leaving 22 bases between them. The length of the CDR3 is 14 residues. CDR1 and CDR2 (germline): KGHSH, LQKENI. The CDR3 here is CASSLRRDDPGAFF. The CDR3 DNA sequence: TGTGCCAGCTCCCTCCGGCGAGATGATCCAGGGGCTTTCTTT.

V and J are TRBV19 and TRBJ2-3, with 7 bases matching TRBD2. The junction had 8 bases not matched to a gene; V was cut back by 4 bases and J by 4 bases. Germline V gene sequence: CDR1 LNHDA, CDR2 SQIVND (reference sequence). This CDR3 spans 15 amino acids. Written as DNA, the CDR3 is TGTGCCAGTAGTAAGGGAGGGCTGAGCGCAGATACGCAGTATTTT. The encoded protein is CASSKGGLSADTQYF.

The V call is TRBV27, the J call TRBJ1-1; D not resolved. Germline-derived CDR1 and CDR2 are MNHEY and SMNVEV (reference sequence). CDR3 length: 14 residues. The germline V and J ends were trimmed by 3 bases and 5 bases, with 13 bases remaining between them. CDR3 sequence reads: CASSLWQDRTEAFF. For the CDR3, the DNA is TGTGCCAGCAGTTTGTGGCAGGATAGGACTGAAGCTTTCTTT.

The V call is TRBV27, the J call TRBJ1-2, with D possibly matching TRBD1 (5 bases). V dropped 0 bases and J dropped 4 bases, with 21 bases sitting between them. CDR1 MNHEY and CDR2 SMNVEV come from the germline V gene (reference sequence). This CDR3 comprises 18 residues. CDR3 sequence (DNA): TGTGCCAGCAGTTTATCGCCTAGGGGCTGGGGTGAAGGCTATGGCTACACCTTC. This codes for CASSLSPRGWGEGYGYTF.

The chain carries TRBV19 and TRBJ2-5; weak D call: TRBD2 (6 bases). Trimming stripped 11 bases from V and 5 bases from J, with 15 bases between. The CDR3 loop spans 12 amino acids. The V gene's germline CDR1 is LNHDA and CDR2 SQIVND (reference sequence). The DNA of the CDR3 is TGTGCCGTACGGGGGAGTAGTGAGACCCAGTACTTC. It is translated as CAVRGSSETQYF.

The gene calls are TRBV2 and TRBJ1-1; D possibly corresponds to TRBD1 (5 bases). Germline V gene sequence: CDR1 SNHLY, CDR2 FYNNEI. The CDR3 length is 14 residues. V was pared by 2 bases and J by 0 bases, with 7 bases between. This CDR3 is CASSEHRMNTEAFF. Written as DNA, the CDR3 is TGTGCCAGCAGTGAACACAGGATGAACACTGAAGCTTTCTTT. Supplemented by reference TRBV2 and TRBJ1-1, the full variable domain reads EPEVTQTPSHQVTQMGQEVILRCVPISNHLYFYWYRQILGQKVEFLVSFYNNEISEKSEIFDDQFSVERPDGSNFTLKIRSTKLEDSAMYFCASSEHRMNTEAFFGQGTRLTVV.

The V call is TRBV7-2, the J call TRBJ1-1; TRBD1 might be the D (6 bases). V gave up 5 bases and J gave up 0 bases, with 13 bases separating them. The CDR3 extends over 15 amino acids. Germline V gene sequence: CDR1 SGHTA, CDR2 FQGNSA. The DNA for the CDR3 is TGTGCCAGCAGCACCACGGGGGGCTTGAACACTGAAGCTTTCTTT. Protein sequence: CASSTTGGLNTEAFF.